This T cell receptor (beta chain) appears in the sequencing data of a study of CD8 T cells in Susac syndrome. Trimming took 3 bases from V and 3 from J; bases not matched to a gene: 14. The CDR3 extends over 18 amino acids. Reverse transcription used about 0.45 to 1 ug RNA and random hexamers. TCRdb used MiXCR to reprocess the immunoSEQ multiplex PCR reads, holding one entry per CDR3 protein. This sample has 150,000 to 160,000 distinct CDR3 sequences, with about 95% found just once. The sample holds one count of this clonotype. The sequenced sample consisted of CD4+ T cells from PBMCs. The V and J genes are TRBV12-3 or TRBV12-4 and TRBJ2-7; TRBD2 matches at 10 bases. The clonotype comes from a human donor with Susac syndrome. CDR3 residues: CASSLSGGASGNIYEQYF. The CDR3 bases are TGTGCCAGCAGTTTGAGCGGGGGGGCTTCGGGGAATATCTACGAGCAGTACTTC.